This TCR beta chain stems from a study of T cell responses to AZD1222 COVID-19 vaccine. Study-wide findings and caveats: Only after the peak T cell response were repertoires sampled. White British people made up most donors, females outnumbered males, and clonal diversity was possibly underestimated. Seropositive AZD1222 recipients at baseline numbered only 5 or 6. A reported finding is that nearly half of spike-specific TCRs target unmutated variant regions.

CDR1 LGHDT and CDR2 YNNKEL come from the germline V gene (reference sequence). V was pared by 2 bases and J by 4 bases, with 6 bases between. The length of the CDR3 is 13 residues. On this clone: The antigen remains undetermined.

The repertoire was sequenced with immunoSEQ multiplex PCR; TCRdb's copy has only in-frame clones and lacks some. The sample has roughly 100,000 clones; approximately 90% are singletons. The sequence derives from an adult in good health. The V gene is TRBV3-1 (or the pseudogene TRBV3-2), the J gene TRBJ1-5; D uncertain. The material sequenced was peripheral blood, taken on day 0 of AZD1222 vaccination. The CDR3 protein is CASSQFRNQPQHF. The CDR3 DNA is TGTGCCAGCAGCCAATTTCGGAATCAGCCCCAGCATTTT.